This is a list of T cell receptor beta chains from one sample in a study of technical replicates of blood from several donors. TCRdb keeps only in-frame clones here, not all; method: immunoSEQ multiplex PCR. This sample has tens of thousands of clones, with 85% to 95% found just once. The sample taken for sequencing was T cells isolated from PBMCs. The receptor set was obtained from a human donor in good health. Both conserved end residues are part of each CDR3. A D gene is named only where the DNA matches it firmly.

d_gene | v_gene | CDR3aa
- | TRBV18 | CASARVDSANTGELFF
- | TRBV7-9 | CASMSGGYEQYF
TRBD1 | TRBV11-1 | CASSNDRGKAGNTIYF
- | TRBV29-1 | CSVDTSDSGANVLTF
TRBD1 | TRBV5-6 | CASSGYRGSAEAFF
- | TRBV18 | CASSVTEGSGQPQHF
- | TRBV7-3 | CASSLRSDSQNTGELFF
- | TRBV29-1 | CSVEAGPQAFF
- | TRBV6-5 | CASSYSLVDTQYF
TRBD2 | TRBV29-1 | CSVEEGDSGGISYNEQFF
TRBD1 | TRBV11-2 | CASSLDPTRQGDYEQYF
TRBD1 | TRBV9 | CASSSGQATFYGYTF
- | TRBV19 | CASRDRRIEWGYTF
TRBD2 | TRBV5-4 | CASSLGVAGGPYEQYF
TRBD1 | TRBV18 | CASSPQGAGYEQYF
- | TRBV5-1 | CASSPQAVPGYTF
- | TRBV28 | CASSPLGAASNEKLFF
TRBD1 | TRBV6-1 | CASSEIGTGSLGQYF
TRBD1 | TRBV18 | CASSPTGGDGDTQYF
- | TRBV5-1 | CASSLEFSYTEAFF
TRBD1 | TRBV7-9 | CASSPGQGGPGYQETQYF
- | TRBV2 | CASSEVDRREVSYGYTF
- | TRBV5-1 | CASAKEQPNTEAFF
- | TRBV9 | CASSVGDSLSQETQYF
- | TRBV7-7 | CASSPGAGANVLTF
TRBD2 | TRBV5-1 | CASSRGLAGGDEQFF
- | TRBV6-5 | CASSSAGQPYNEQFF
- | TRBV25-1 | CASSEYKHEQYF
- | TRBV6-5 | CASSYVGATEAFF
- | TRBV5-4 | CASSTRRDPDEQYF
TRBD1 | TRBV7-2 | CASSLGQVSYNEQFF
- | TRBV9 | CASSVAGTQETQYF
TRBD1 | TRBV6-1 | CASSEPGQGVNEQFF
- | TRBV9 | CASSVGGPGNTIYF
- | TRBV19 | CASSMGSQETQYF
TRBD1 | TRBV2 | CASAGTVAYEQYF
TRBD1 | TRBV18 | CASSLGTGDQPQHF
TRBD2 | TRBV10-2 | CASSESSRGSSLF
- | TRBV2 | CASSLNSEAFF
- | TRBV12-5 | CASADYGYTF
TRBD2 | TRBV19 | CASSIDLTGVAGGLYNEQFF
- | TRBV29-1 | CSGDAGRKNEQFF
- | TRBV28 | CASSSEYNEQFF
- | TRBV5-6 | CASSLAHSYGYTF
- | TRBV9 | CASSTRRDNYEQYF
TRBD1 | TRBV5-1 | CASSSQTGKGEKLFF
- | TRBV7-2 | CASSLYRRTNQETQYF
TRBD1 | TRBV6-5 | CASSRPGQGTYEQYF
TRBD1 | TRBV6-6 | CASSYGQGESGYTF
- | TRBV28 | CASSPLQGSGYEQYF
- | TRBV7-9 | CASSSYRSSYEQYF
- | TRBV29-1 | CSVSAGTGTYF
- | TRBV2 | CASSEAPDRTLNTEAFF
TRBD1 | TRBV28 | CASSWTGYGYTF
TRBD2 | TRBV4-1 | CASSQPSGRIPDTQYF